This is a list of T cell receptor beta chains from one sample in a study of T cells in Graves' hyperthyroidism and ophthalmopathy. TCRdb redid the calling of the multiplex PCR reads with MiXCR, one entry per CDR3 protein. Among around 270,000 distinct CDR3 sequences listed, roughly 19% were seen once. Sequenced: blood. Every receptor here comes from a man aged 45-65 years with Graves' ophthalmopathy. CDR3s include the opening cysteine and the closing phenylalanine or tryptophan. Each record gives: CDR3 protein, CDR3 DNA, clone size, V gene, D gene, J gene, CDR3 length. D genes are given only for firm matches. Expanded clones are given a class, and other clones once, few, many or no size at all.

cdr3_aa: CASSFDRGTSYNEQFF
cdr3_nt: TGCGCCAGCAGCTTCGATAGAGGGACCTCCTACAATGAGCAGTTCTTC
clone_size: -
v_call: TRBV5-1
d_call: -
j_call: TRBJ2-1
cdr3_length: 16

cdr3_aa: CASSVTGEASTDTQYF
cdr3_nt: TGTGCCAGCAGCGTAACTGGGGAGGCTAGCACAGATACGCAGTATTTT
clone_size: -
v_call: TRBV9
d_call: -
j_call: TRBJ2-3
cdr3_length: 16

cdr3_aa: CASSSQGSNQPQHF
cdr3_nt: TGTGCCAGCAGTTCCCAGGGCAGTAATCAGCCCCAGCATTTT
clone_size: many
v_call: TRBV27
d_call: -
j_call: TRBJ1-5
cdr3_length: 14

cdr3_aa: CASSSRTGRDTEAFF
cdr3_nt: TGTGCCAGTAGTTCCCGGACAGGGCGTGACACTGAAGCTTTCTTT
clone_size: many
v_call: TRBV19
d_call: TRBD1
j_call: TRBJ1-1
cdr3_length: 15

cdr3_aa: CASTRGAGGHNEQFF
cdr3_nt: TGTGCCAGCACCCGAGGGGCGGGAGGGCACAATGAGCAGTTCTTC
clone_size: few
v_call: TRBV6-2/TRBV6-3
d_call: TRBD2
j_call: TRBJ2-1
cdr3_length: 15

cdr3_aa: CASSLDGTGGNQPQHF
cdr3_nt: TGTGCCAGCAGCTTAGACGGGACAGGGGGGAATCAGCCCCAGCATTTT
clone_size: -
v_call: TRBV13
d_call: TRBD1
j_call: TRBJ1-5
cdr3_length: 16

cdr3_aa: CASSIGGLGRMNTEAFF
cdr3_nt: TGTGCCAGTAGTATAGGGGGACTTGGGCGAATGAACACTGAAGCTTTCTTT
clone_size: few
v_call: TRBV19
d_call: -
j_call: TRBJ1-1
cdr3_length: 17

cdr3_aa: CSAPRGTEQFF
cdr3_nt: TGCAGTGCCCCGAGAGGGACAGAGCAGTTCTTC
clone_size: many
v_call: TRBV20-1
d_call: -
j_call: TRBJ2-1
cdr3_length: 11

cdr3_aa: CASSFRRELNEQYF
cdr3_nt: TGTGCCAGCAGTTTCCGGCGGGAACTTAACGAGCAGTACTTC
clone_size: few
v_call: TRBV28
d_call: -
j_call: TRBJ2-7
cdr3_length: 14

cdr3_aa: CASSPGTSGRVYNEQFF
cdr3_nt: TGCGCCAGCAGCCCTGGGACTAGCGGGAGGGTCTACAATGAGCAGTTCTTC
clone_size: few
v_call: TRBV5-1
d_call: TRBD2
j_call: TRBJ2-1
cdr3_length: 17

cdr3_aa: CASSEQAVNEKLFF
cdr3_nt: TGTGCCAGCAGCGAACAGGCGGTAAATGAAAAACTGTTTTTT
clone_size: few
v_call: TRBV9
d_call: -
j_call: TRBJ1-4
cdr3_length: 14

cdr3_aa: CASSLEWDTYNEQFF
cdr3_nt: TGTGCCAGCAGCTTAGAATGGGACACCTACAATGAGCAGTTCTTC
clone_size: many
v_call: TRBV11-2
d_call: -
j_call: TRBJ2-1
cdr3_length: 15

cdr3_aa: CASSLRGGLATYEQYF
cdr3_nt: TGTGCCAGCAGCTTAAGGGGCGGGCTAGCGACCTACGAGCAGTACTTC
clone_size: many
v_call: TRBV7-8
d_call: -
j_call: TRBJ2-7
cdr3_length: 16

cdr3_aa: CASSPQGFQVNTQYF
cdr3_nt: TGTGCCAGCAGTCCCCAGGGGTTCCAAGTGAATACGCAGTATTTT
clone_size: -
v_call: TRBV27
d_call: -
j_call: TRBJ2-3
cdr3_length: 15

cdr3_aa: CASSQGRGPKNIQYF
cdr3_nt: TGTGCCAGCAGCCAAGGTCGGGGACCCAAAAACATTCAGTACTTC
clone_size: few
v_call: TRBV14
d_call: -
j_call: TRBJ2-4
cdr3_length: 15

cdr3_aa: CASSPRTGVTGELFF
cdr3_nt: TGTGCCAGCAGCCCCCGGACAGGCGTCACCGGGGAGCTGTTTTTT
clone_size: few
v_call: TRBV11-2
d_call: TRBD1
j_call: TRBJ2-2
cdr3_length: 15

cdr3_aa: CASSPPRVRYTEAFF
cdr3_nt: TGTGCCAGCTCACCACCAAGGGTTAGGTACACTGAAGCTTTCTTT
clone_size: many
v_call: TRBV18
d_call: -
j_call: TRBJ1-1
cdr3_length: 15

cdr3_aa: CASSYKTLPVSPNEQFF
cdr3_nt: TGTGCCAGCAGTTACAAAACACTCCCCGTGTCACCCAATGAGCAGTTCTTC
clone_size: -
v_call: TRBV6-6
d_call: -
j_call: TRBJ2-1
cdr3_length: 17

cdr3_aa: CASSDKPTNEQFF
cdr3_nt: TGTGCCAGCAGTGACAAGCCTACCAATGAGCAGTTCTTC
clone_size: many
v_call: TRBV2
d_call: -
j_call: TRBJ2-1
cdr3_length: 13

cdr3_aa: CASSPGQSKNIQYF
cdr3_nt: TGTGCCAGCAGCCCGGGACAGAGCAAAAACATTCAGTACTTC
clone_size: many
v_call: TRBV7-8
d_call: TRBD1
j_call: TRBJ2-4
cdr3_length: 14

cdr3_aa: CASSQPTSGTYEQYF
cdr3_nt: TGCGCCAGCAGCCAGCCGACTAGCGGGACCTACGAGCAGTACTTC
clone_size: -
v_call: TRBV4-1
d_call: TRBD2
j_call: TRBJ2-7
cdr3_length: 15

cdr3_aa: CASSFQAGVGEQYF
cdr3_nt: TGTGCCAGCAGTTTTCAAGCGGGAGTGGGGGAGCAGTACTTC
clone_size: many
v_call: TRBV27
d_call: TRBD2
j_call: TRBJ2-7
cdr3_length: 14

cdr3_aa: CASSSQGQGQTEAFF
cdr3_nt: TGCGCCAGCAGCTCCCAGGGACAGGGACAAACTGAAGCTTTCTTT
clone_size: many
v_call: TRBV5-1
d_call: TRBD1
j_call: TRBJ1-1
cdr3_length: 15

cdr3_aa: CATSDLVHSDQPQHF
cdr3_nt: TGTGCCACCAGTGATTTAGTGCATTCGGATCAGCCCCAGCATTTT
clone_size: many
v_call: TRBV24-1
d_call: -
j_call: TRBJ1-5
cdr3_length: 15

cdr3_aa: CASSPQGPANEKLFF
cdr3_nt: TGTGCCAGCAGTCCTCAGGGTCCGGCTAATGAAAAACTGTTTTTT
clone_size: -
v_call: TRBV28
d_call: -
j_call: TRBJ1-4
cdr3_length: 15

cdr3_aa: CSADDRRGNTIYF
cdr3_nt: TGCAGTGCTGATGACAGGCGAGGAAACACCATATATTTT
clone_size: few
v_call: TRBV20-1
d_call: -
j_call: TRBJ1-3
cdr3_length: 13

cdr3_aa: CATRSGRARRNEQFF
cdr3_nt: TGTGCCACAAGGAGCGGGAGGGCCCGGAGAAATGAGCAGTTCTTC
clone_size: few
v_call: TRBV6-1
d_call: TRBD2
j_call: TRBJ2-1
cdr3_length: 15

cdr3_aa: CASSLEGRGPYGYTF
cdr3_nt: TGCGCCAGCAGCTTGGAGGGCAGGGGGCCCTATGGCTACACCTTC
clone_size: few
v_call: TRBV5-1
d_call: TRBD1
j_call: TRBJ1-2
cdr3_length: 15

cdr3_aa: CASSPGQALSTDTQYF
cdr3_nt: TGTGCCAGCTCACCTGGACAGGCATTAAGCACAGATACGCAGTATTTT
clone_size: -
v_call: TRBV18
d_call: TRBD1
j_call: TRBJ2-3
cdr3_length: 16

cdr3_aa: CASSSFGRTGGYEQYF
cdr3_nt: TGTGCCAGCAGTTCTTTCGGGAGGACAGGGGGCTACGAGCAGTACTTC
clone_size: many
v_call: TRBV12-3/TRBV12-4
d_call: TRBD1
j_call: TRBJ2-7
cdr3_length: 16

cdr3_aa: CASSELAGGGRNEQFF
cdr3_nt: TGTGCCAGCAGTGAACTAGCGGGAGGTGGAAGAAATGAGCAGTTCTTC
clone_size: -
v_call: TRBV2
d_call: TRBD2
j_call: TRBJ2-1
cdr3_length: 16

cdr3_aa: CASSYSGSGLYEQYF
cdr3_nt: TGTGCCAGCAGTTACAGCGGGAGTGGCCTCTACGAGCAGTACTTC
clone_size: few
v_call: TRBV6-1
d_call: TRBD2
j_call: TRBJ2-7
cdr3_length: 15

cdr3_aa: CASSHPDRGRKLFF
cdr3_nt: TGTGCCAGCAGCCACCCCGACAGGGGTCGAAAACTGTTTTTT
clone_size: many
v_call: TRBV3-1
d_call: TRBD1
j_call: TRBJ1-4
cdr3_length: 14

cdr3_aa: CAWRRQGASPLHF
cdr3_nt: TGTGCCTGGAGACGACAGGGGGCTTCACCCCTCCACTTT
clone_size: -
v_call: TRBV30
d_call: TRBD1
j_call: TRBJ1-6
cdr3_length: 13

cdr3_aa: CASNLEGNYGYTF
cdr3_nt: TGTGCCAGCAACCTAGAGGGAAACTATGGCTACACCTTC
clone_size: -
v_call: TRBV2
d_call: -
j_call: TRBJ1-2
cdr3_length: 13

cdr3_aa: CASSNLGVGYNEQFF
cdr3_nt: TGTGCCAGCAGTAACCTGGGGGTAGGATACAATGAGCAGTTCTTC
clone_size: many
v_call: TRBV12-3/TRBV12-4
d_call: -
j_call: TRBJ2-1
cdr3_length: 15

cdr3_aa: CASSHSAYEQYF
cdr3_nt: TGTGCCAGCAGCCATTCGGCCTACGAGCAGTACTTC
clone_size: many
v_call: TRBV3-1
d_call: -
j_call: TRBJ2-7
cdr3_length: 12

cdr3_aa: CASREPRRRQYF
cdr3_nt: TGTGCCAGCAGGGAACCGAGAAGGAGGCAGTACTTC
clone_size: -
v_call: TRBV6-2/TRBV6-3
d_call: -
j_call: TRBJ2-7
cdr3_length: 12

cdr3_aa: CASSLYQISTDTQYF
cdr3_nt: TGTGCCAGCAGTTTATACCAGATCAGCACAGATACGCAGTATTTT
clone_size: -
v_call: TRBV28
d_call: -
j_call: TRBJ2-3
cdr3_length: 15

cdr3_aa: CSAREGAQATNEKLFF
cdr3_nt: TGCAGTGCTAGAGAGGGCGCACAGGCCACTAATGAAAAACTGTTTTTT
clone_size: many
v_call: TRBV20-1
d_call: -
j_call: TRBJ1-4
cdr3_length: 16

cdr3_aa: CASSPRQGAGQPQHF
cdr3_nt: TGTGCCAGCTCACCACGACAGGGGGCCGGTCAGCCCCAGCATTTT
clone_size: many
v_call: TRBV18
d_call: TRBD1
j_call: TRBJ1-5
cdr3_length: 15

cdr3_aa: CASSRSGTGELFF
cdr3_nt: TGCGCCAGCAGCCGTAGCGGGACTGGGGAGCTGTTTTTT
clone_size: -
v_call: TRBV5-1
d_call: TRBD2
j_call: TRBJ2-2
cdr3_length: 13

cdr3_aa: CASSLDRAINEQFF
cdr3_nt: TGTGCCAGCAGCTTAGACAGGGCGATCAATGAGCAGTTCTTC
clone_size: many
v_call: TRBV11-2
d_call: -
j_call: TRBJ2-1
cdr3_length: 14

cdr3_aa: CASSLRRERETQYF
cdr3_nt: TGTGCCAGCAGTTTACGGCGGGAGCGTGAGACCCAGTACTTC
clone_size: -
v_call: TRBV28
d_call: TRBD2
j_call: TRBJ2-5
cdr3_length: 14